This T cell receptor (beta chain) stems from a study of cytomegalovirus exposure and HLA in healthy donors. The primer mix had 60 Vbeta and 13 Jbeta primers. Some clones are missing from TCRdb's copy, which holds only in-frame ones; the method was immunoSEQ multiplex PCR. The repertoire holds around 100,000 clones, 65% to 80% seen once, with 2.5% to 3.5% in the top ten. Overall study results and limits: A later examination showed that TCR association rates differed by HLA locus, with DRB1 most and HLA-C fewest. Reportedly, fewer N-insertions than the approximately 650-donor mean appeared in an Asian-associated ancestry cluster in a later analysis. TRBV6-2, TRBV6-3 and other indistinguishable V segments were excluded.

Concerning this clone: What it binds is unknown.

The donors gave bone marrow, and they were healthy. The CDR3 is 14 residues long. Trimming cost V 5 bases and J 2 bases; bases outside gene matches: 5. Germline lookup yields CDR1 GTSNPN and CDR2 SVGIG (reference sequence). This clonotype was sampled from a woman in her 40s in good health and CMV-seronegative. The V and J genes are TRBV30 and TRBJ2-7, with 11 positions matching TRBD2. The sequenced sample was PBMCs. This CDR3 is CAWVAGGETYEQYF. The CDR3 DNA reads TGTGCCTGGGTAGCGGGGGGGGAAACCTACGAGCAGTACTTC. The whole variable domain, remainder taken from reference TRBV30 and TRBJ2-7, is SQTIHQWPATLVQPVGSPLSLECTVEGTSNPNLYWYRQAAGRGLQLLFYSVGIGQISSEVPQNLSASRPQDRQFILSSKKLLLSDSGFYLCAWVAGGETYEQYFGPGTRLTVT.